This T cell receptor (beta chain) originates from a study of vaccination effects on CD4 cells after COVID-19. About the study: After the second dose, samples were taken at median day 72. Whole-study findings and limits: Late post-vaccination, clones induced by infection and those induced by vaccine underwent marked clonal contraction.

The trim removed 4 bases at V and 3 bases at J, leaving 3 bases unmatched. The V gene's germline CDR1 is SGHRS and CDR2 YFSETQ. The CDR3 contains 13 residues. Upon completion of about eleven days in culture, CD4+ T cells were isolated. As their vaccination, participants received two doses of either BNT162b2 or mRNA-1273. Measured with immunoSEQ multiplex PCR; TCRdb has only the in-frame clones, and not every one. The sample contains fewer than 35,000 clones, 74% of which appear only once. Concerning this clone: Its antigen is not identified.

The sequence was obtained from a human donor who received a COVID-19 vaccine. Sequencing was performed on CD4+ T cells from PBMCs cultured without peptide, taken after COVID-19 vaccination. J is TRBJ1-1 and V is TRBV5-1; 7 bases match TRBD1. The CDR3 reads CASSHTGDTEAFF. As DNA, the CDR3 is TGCGCCAGCAGCCACACAGGGGACACTGAAGCTTTCTTT. The variable domain in full, completed from reference TRBV5-1 and TRBJ1-1, reads KAGVTQTPRYLIKTRGQQVTLSCSPISGHRSVSWYQQTPGQGLQFLFEYFSETQRNKGNFPGRFSGRQFSNSRSEMNVSTLELGDSALYLCASSHTGDTEAFFGQGTRLTVV.